These 24 T cell receptor beta chains were sequenced from one sample in a study of blood T cell repertoires in COVID-19. Data came from immunoSEQ multiplex PCR; TCRdb stores just in-frame clones and leaves some out. The sample contains about 70,000 clones, around 90% of which appear only once. Material for sequencing was peripheral blood. The receptors shown here come from a human donor in a cohort sampled during active COVID-19.

This clone was observed a single time. CDR3 protein: CASSLVSLNTEAFF. CDR3 DNA sequence: TGTGCCAGCAGCTTAGTGAGCCTGAACACTGAAGCTTTCTTT. The chain has TRBV7-2 and TRBJ1-1; D unresolved. CDR1 is SGHTA and CDR2 is FQGNSA in the germline V gene. V lost 1 base and J lost 0, with 6 bases in between. The CDR3 runs 14 residues.

The chain has TRBV18 and TRBJ2-7; D gene ambiguous. V lost 3 bases and J 0 bases, leaving 9 bases between the germline ends. The germline V gene has CDR1 KGHSH and CDR2 LQKENI. CDR3 size: 14 residues. The CDR3, as DNA: TGTGCCAGCTCACCTTCTTCCGTCTCCTACGAGCAGTACTTC. Amino acids: CASSPSSVSYEQYF.

The CDR3 protein is CASSLGAGPETQYF. CDR3 in DNA: TGTGCCAGCAGCTTAGGTGCAGGGCCGGAGACCCAGTACTTC. The J gene is TRBJ2-5, the V gene TRBV7-6; the D gene is possibly TRBD1 (5 bases). The germline V gene encodes CDR1 SGHVS and CDR2 FNYEAQ. Trimming removed 1 base from V and 5 bases from J, with 11 bases in between. The CDR3 runs 14 residues.

The chain employs TRBV2 and TRBJ2-5; 13 bases line up with TRBD2. Germline assignment: CDR1 SNHLY and CDR2 FYNNEI. V shed 4 bases, J shed 1 base, and the junction held 3 bases outside the gene matches. The CDR3 runs to 16 residues. CDR3 nucleotide sequence: TGTGCCAGCAGTGGGGGACTAGCGGGGTTCCAAGAGACCCAGTACTTC. This encodes CASSGGLAGFQETQYF.

The chain links TRBV7-8 to TRBJ2-3; 9 nucleotides line up with TRBD1. V shed 4 bases, J shed 14 bases, and the junction held 7 bases outside the gene matches. The CDR3 is 12 amino acids. CDR1 is SGHVS and CDR2 is FQNEAQ in the germline V gene. The DNA for the CDR3 is TGTGCCAGCAGCTCGACAACGGGACAGGGGTATTTT. Translation: CASSSTTGQGYF.

The chain employs TRBV11-2 and TRBJ1-2; 7 bases line up with TRBD1. Germline values: CDR1 SGHAT, CDR2 FQNNGV. Losses at the gene ends were 1 base for V and 4 bases for J; bases not matched to a gene: 3. The CDR3 loop spans 14 amino acids. The CDR3 is CASSLGQGAYGYTF. Written as DNA, the CDR3 is TGTGCCAGCAGCTTAGGACAGGGCGCCTATGGCTACACCTTC.

V usage is TRBV7-8 and J usage is TRBJ1-1, with no clear D. With 1 base removed from V and 10 bases from J, the gap between germline ends came to 13 bases. The CDR3 covers 13 residues. Looked up from germline, CDR1 is SGHVS and CDR2 is FQNEAQ. CDR3 nucleotide sequence: TGTGCCAGCAGCTTAGTTAACCCAGGTCGAGCTTTCTTT. Translation gives CASSLVNPGRAFF. The full variable domain, with the rest looked up from reference TRBV7-8 and TRBJ1-1, is GAGVSQSPRYKVAKRGQDVALRCDPISGHVSLFWYQQALGQGPEFLTYFQNEAQLDKSGLPSDRFFAERPEGSVSTLKIQRTQQEDSAVYLCASSLVNPGRAFFGQGTRLTVV.

This clone was observed a single time. This chain links TRBV6-5 with TRBJ1-1; no clear D. Germline CDR1 MNHEY, CDR2 SVGAGI. The CDR3 is 15 residues long. The V and J ends lost 6 bases and 1 base respectively, with 15 bases between them. The CDR3 nucleotides read TGTGCCAGCAGAACAACCCCTTCGGGGAACACTGAAGCTTTCTTT. This gives the protein CASRTTPSGNTEAFF.

This chain connects TRBV14 to TRBJ2-1; D may be TRBD2 (6 bases). CDR3 size: 12 residues. The germline V gene has CDR1 SGHDN and CDR2 FVKESK. V was trimmed by 5 bases and J by 15 bases, leaving 17 bases between them. CDR3 nucleotide sequence: TGTGCCAGCAGCTCGGGACTTCCAATAGTGTTCTTC. It translates to CASSSGLPIVFF.

The chain carries TRBV3-1 (or the pseudogene TRBV3-2) and TRBJ2-4; D is possibly TRBD1 (6 bases). Germline loops: CDR1 LGHDT, CDR2 YNNKEL (reference sequence). The CDR3 is 13 residues long. Trimming took off 5 bases at V and 7 bases at J, with 12 bases between the two ends. CDR3 in DNA: TGTGCCAGCAGCTCAGGGGTGTGGAACATTCAGTACTTC. Protein product: CASSSGVWNIQYF.

This chain uses TRBV28 with TRBJ2-7; maybe TRBD1 (6 bases). This CDR3 contains 12 residues. V was cut by 6 bases and J by 2 bases, with 8 bases left in between. Germline CDR1 and CDR2: MDHEN and SYDVKM. The CDR3 bases are TGTGCCAGCAGCCAGGGGACCTACGAGCAGTACTTC. Protein sequence: CASSQGTYEQYF.

In nucleotides, the CDR3 is TGTGCCAGCAGCTCCAGGGAGGGGAGCTCCTACAATGAGCAGTTCTTC. It is translated as CASSSREGSSYNEQFF. The J gene is TRBJ2-1, the V gene TRBV2; TRBD2 agrees at 7 bases. The germline V gene encodes CDR1 SNHLY and CDR2 FYNNEI. The trim removed 6 bases at V and 0 bases at J, leaving 8 bases unmatched. The CDR3 loop spans 16 amino acids.

This chain connects TRBV19 to TRBJ2-1; TRBD1 might be the D (5 bases). The V gene lost 3 bases and the J gene lost 7 bases, with 10 bases spanning the gap. Germline CDR1 and CDR2: LNHDA and SQIVND (reference sequence). The CDR3 sequence is 13 residues long. The CDR3 loop is CASSIPGKNEQFF. CDR3 DNA: TGTGCCAGTAGTATCCCAGGGAAGAATGAGCAGTTCTTC.

The chain has TRBV2 and TRBJ2-7, with 10 bases that match TRBD1. This CDR3 spans 15 amino acids. Germline V gives CDR1 SNHLY, CDR2 FYNNEI. Trimming at V came to 7 bases and at J to 4 bases, leaving 10 bases not matched to a gene. CDR3 bases: TGTGCCAGCACTTTGGACAGGGGGTTCCAGTACGAGCAGTACGTC. This encodes CASTLDRGFQYEQYV.

The chain joins TRBV19 to TRBJ2-7; 9 nucleotides align to TRBD1. The junction had 6 bases not matched to a gene; V was cut back by 3 bases and J by 3 bases. The germline gives CDR1 LNHDA, CDR2 SQIVND (reference sequence). There are 15 residues in the CDR3. CDR3 loop: CASSMTGTGHYEQYF. CDR3 in DNA: TGTGCCAGTAGTATGACCGGGACAGGGCACTACGAGCAGTACTTC.

The genes are TRBV7-9 and TRBJ2-4, with 9 bases identical to TRBD1. V trimming: 6 bases; J trimming: 6 bases; junction bases outside the gene matches: 9. In germline, CDR1 is SEHNR, CDR2 FQNEAQ (reference sequence). This CDR3 is 15 amino acids long. CDR3 sequence: CASSKTGTGTNIQYF. The CDR3 region has the DNA TGTGCCAGCAGTAAAACCGGGACAGGGACAAACATTCAGTACTTC.

The chain uses TRBV27 and TRBJ2-6; D not certain. V shed 5 bases and J shed 4 bases, with 9 bases lying between them. Germline-derived CDR1 and CDR2 are MNHEY and SMNVEV (reference sequence). This CDR3 has 14 amino acids. CDR3 amino acids: CASSTLSGANVLTF. The CDR3, as DNA: TGTGCCAGCAGTACTCTCTCCGGGGCCAACGTCCTGACTTTC.

The V and J genes are TRBV29-1 and TRBJ1-2, with a possible D match to TRBD1 (6 bases). The V and J ends lost 0 bases and 7 bases respectively, with 15 bases between them. CDR3 length: 14 amino acids. Germline CDR1 and CDR2: SQVTM and ANQGSEA. This CDR3 is CSVEDPQGRGGYTF. For the CDR3, the DNA is TGCAGCGTTGAAGATCCCCAGGGGCGAGGTGGCTACACCTTC.

The gene calls are TRBV27 and TRBJ2-1; maybe TRBD2 (5 bases). This CDR3 contains 14 residues. Trimming removed 5 bases at V and 2 bases at J, with 10 bases between. The V gene's germline CDR1 is MNHEY and CDR2 SMNVEV (reference sequence). This CDR3 reads CASSLRGTYNEQFF. For the CDR3, the DNA is TGTGCCAGCAGTCTACGGGGAACCTACAATGAGCAGTTCTTC.

This clone was found once. The chain is built from TRBV6-5 and TRBJ2-3; D call uncertain. The CDR3 is 12 amino acids. Germline V CDR1 and CDR2: MNHEY, SVGAGI. The V and J ends lost 4 bases and 1 base respectively, with 3 bases between them. The CDR3 DNA reads as TGTGCCAGCAGTTCGGGCACAGATACGCAGTATTTT. As protein: CASSSGTDTQYF.

This sequence joins TRBV11-2 and TRBJ2-3; D may be TRBD1 (6 bases). Germline assignment: CDR1 SGHAT and CDR2 FQNNGV. The V and J ends lost 0 bases and 0 bases respectively, with 10 bases between them. This CDR3 has 16 residues. The CDR3 is CASSLDVRGSTDTQYF. The CDR3, as DNA: TGTGCCAGCAGCTTAGATGTCAGGGGTAGCACAGATACGCAGTATTTT.

A single count supports this clone. The rearrangement joins TRBV19 to TRBJ2-5, with 12 bases matching TRBD2. The CDR3 is 17 residues long. V lost 1 base to trimming and J lost 4 bases; unmatched junction nucleotides: 7. Germline V lookup: CDR1 LNHDA, CDR2 SQIVND (reference sequence). In nucleotides, the CDR3 is TGTGCCAGTAGTATAGGGTTGACTAGCGGGAGACCAGAGACCCAGTACTTC. This encodes CASSIGLTSGRPETQYF.

V gene TRBV24-1 combines with J gene TRBJ2-2, with 8 bases matching TRBD1. The germline V gene has CDR1 KGHDR and CDR2 SFDVKD. CDR3 length: 14 residues. The J segment lost 7 bases and the V segment lost 8 bases, leaving 8 bases of the junction unmatched. CDR3 in amino acids: CATKGQGFGGELFF. DNA of the CDR3: TGTGCCACCAAAGGACAGGGATTCGGCGGGGAGCTGTTTTTT.

CDR3 DNA: TGTGCCACCAGTATTGCCAGGGGGAACGGGGAGCTGTTTTTT. Its translation is CATSIARGNGELFF. The chain employs TRBV15 and TRBJ2-2; 7 bases are a match to TRBD1. The V gene's germline CDR1 is LNHNV and CDR2 YYDKDF (reference sequence). The CDR3 contains 14 residues. Trimming at V came to 6 bases and at J to 7 bases, leaving 8 bases not matched to a gene.